This passage covers 9 T cell receptor beta chains from one sample sequenced in a study of shared clonotypes between healthy human individuals. Some clones are missing from TCRdb's copy, which holds only in-frame ones; the method was immunoSEQ multiplex PCR. Of over a million clones in the sample, around 97% were seen once. Sequenced material: naive CD4+ T cells sorted from blood. The subset: CD45RA+ positively selected. These receptors all come from a man aged 25 to 40 in good health.

The rearrangement uses TRBV7-2 and TRBJ2-4, with TRBD2 matching over 9 bases. This CDR3 region has 16 residues. Germline V gene lookup returns CDR1 SGHTA and CDR2 FQGNSA. The junction had 12 bases not matched to a gene; V was cut back by 2 bases and J by 10 bases. CDR3 region: CASSLTPGSGGSIQYF. DNA for the CDR3: TGTGCCAGCAGCTTAACCCCGGGTAGCGGGGGAAGTATTCAGTACTTC.

The rearrangement joins TRBV10-3 to TRBJ2-1; 8 bases align to TRBD2. Trimming at V came to 6 bases and at J to 5 bases, leaving 9 bases not matched to a gene. The CDR3 is 15 amino acids. The V gene's germline CDR1 is ENHRY and CDR2 SYGVKD. The CDR3 coding sequence is TGTGCCATCAGAACTAGCGGTGGGGAGAACAATGAGCAGTTCTTC. Translation: CAIRTSGGENNEQFF.

The chain recombines TRBV4-1 with TRBJ2-2, with 8 nucleotides matching TRBD1. The CDR3 is 17 residues long. V was clipped by 1 base and J by 2 bases; unmatched bases: 6. Germline V gene lookup returns CDR1 MGHRA and CDR2 YSYEKL. CDR3 nucleotides: TGCGCCAGCAGCCAAGCTTGGACAGGGTTTAACACCGGGGAGCTGTTTTTT. Translating gives CASSQAWTGFNTGELFF.

The gene calls are TRBV5-1 and TRBJ2-1; the match to TRBD2 covers 13 bases. In germline, CDR1 is SGHRS, CDR2 YFSETQ. V shed 2 bases, J shed 6 bases, and the junction held 5 bases outside the gene matches. The CDR3 consists of 16 residues. The CDR3 protein is CASSFTLAGGPNEQFF. The CDR3 DNA reads TGCGCCAGCAGCTTCACACTAGCGGGAGGGCCCAATGAGCAGTTCTTC. Together with reference TRBV5-1 and TRBJ2-1, the CDR3 gives the full variable domain: KAGVTQTPRYLIKTRGQQVTLSCSPISGHRSVSWYQQTPGQGLQFLFEYFSETQRNKGNFPGRFSGRQFSNSRSEMNVSTLELGDSALYLCASSFTLAGGPNEQFFGPGTRLTVL.

The chain is built from TRBV4-2 and TRBJ2-3; D gene uncertain. V was trimmed by 4 bases and J by 0 bases, leaving 17 bases between them. The CDR3 sequence is 17 residues long. Germline CDR1 is LGHNA and CDR2 is YNFKEQ. The CDR3 sequence: CASSLRGSMQSTDTQYF. The CDR3 DNA reads TGTGCCAGCAGCCTGAGAGGATCCATGCAAAGCACAGATACGCAGTATTTT.

The chain combines TRBV9 with TRBJ2-7; TRBD1 matches 8 bases. CDR1 is SGDLS, CDR2 YYNGEE, per germline. The CDR3 is 14 amino acids. The V segment lost 4 bases and the J segment 5 bases; nucleotides outside the gene matches: 8. The CDR3 protein is CASSPRQGNNEQYF. CDR3 nucleotide sequence: TGTGCCAGCAGCCCCCGACAGGGGAACAACGAGCAGTACTTC.

V gene TRBV27 combines with J gene TRBJ1-5, with D hard to call. The length of the CDR3 is 16 residues. V was cut by 4 bases and J by 2 bases, with 15 bases left in between. Germline assignment: CDR1 MNHEY and CDR2 SMNVEV (reference sequence). The DNA for the CDR3 is TGTGCCAGCAGTTCTACCCCCCCGTGGGGCAATCAGCCCCAGCATTTT. Residues: CASSSTPPWGNQPQHF.

This clone was observed once. CDR3 sequence: CASSSLGAQETQYF. CDR3 DNA sequence: TGTGCCAGCAGCTCGTTAGGGGCGCAAGAGACCCAGTACTTC. V gene TRBV11-2 combines with J gene TRBJ2-5, with D possibly being TRBD1 (5 bases). The V and J ends lost 4 bases and 2 bases respectively, with 11 bases between them. The CDR3 is made up of 14 amino acids. Germline V gene data show CDR1 as SGHAT and CDR2 as FQNNGV.

The count of this clone is one. V gene TRBV10-1 combines with J gene TRBJ2-3; perhaps TRBD2 as D (5 bases). CDR3 length: 16 amino acids. Germline CDR1 WNHNN, CDR2 SYGVQD (reference sequence). The V end lost 7 bases, the J end lost 2 bases, and 19 bases lay between the germline ends. CDR3 coding DNA: TGCGCCAGCAACAGCGGCCGAGGGTCCGTCACAGATACGCAGTATTTT. Protein sequence: CASNSGRGSVTDTQYF.